These 10 T cell receptor beta chains were sequenced from one sample in a study of response to subunit inactivated influenza vaccine. TCRdb re-called the RT-PCR reads through MiXCR, storing one row per CDR3 protein. The table includes around 470,000 distinct CDR3 sequences, less than 7.5% detected once. The source was PBMCs from blood, collected less than 25 months after vaccination. The receptors were gathered from a man aged 50-75 years who received an inactivated influenza vaccine.

V usage is TRBV7-3 and J usage is TRBJ2-2, with 7 bases matching TRBD2. CDR3 length equals 16 residues. CDR1 is SGHTA, CDR2 FQGTGA, per germline. V gave up 0 bases and J gave up 7 bases; unmatched junction bases: 8. Written as DNA, the CDR3 is TGTGCCAGCAGCTTAACGTCTGGGCGGGAGTTCGGGGAGCTGTTTTTT. This translates into CASSLTSGREFGELFF.

This clonotype has a count of ten or more. The V call is TRBV27, the J call TRBJ2-7, with 12 bases identical to TRBD1. Germline V CDR1 and CDR2: MNHEY, SMNVEV (reference sequence). This CDR3 has 16 amino acids. Germline trimming cut 3 bases from V and 7 bases from J; bases unmatched to any gene: 10. The CDR3 protein is CASSFLRDRGPGEQYF. CDR3 DNA sequence: TGTGCCAGCAGTTTTTTACGGGACAGGGGGCCGGGAGAGCAGTACTTC.

This clonotype has more than one count but fewer than ten. V usage is TRBV9 and J usage is TRBJ2-7; 10 nucleotides agree with TRBD1. Germline CDR1 SGDLS, CDR2 YYNGEE. The CDR3 has 15 amino acids. Germline trimming cut 3 bases from V and 3 bases from J; bases unmatched to any gene: 6. The DNA for the CDR3 is TGTGCCAGCAGCGCCGGACAGGGGGTTGGCTACGAGCAGTACTTC. It translates to CASSAGQGVGYEQYF.

This clonotype was seen a handful of times. The chain couples TRBV7-2 to TRBJ1-1, with D maybe TRBD1 (5 bases). Trimming left V 5 bases short and J 1 base short, with 11 bases between. This CDR3 contains 14 residues. Germline-derived CDR1 and CDR2 are SGHTA and FQGNSA. CDR3 nucleotide sequence: TGTGCCAGCAGCCCTGACAGTGCGAACACTGAAGCTTTCTTT. Translating gives CASSPDSANTEAFF.

This clonotype was seen a handful of times. The chain uses TRBV5-1 and TRBJ1-2; TRBD1 aligns across 7 bases. Germline CDR1 and CDR2: SGHRS and YFSETQ. The CDR3 spans 17 residues. J was trimmed by 5 bases and V by 5 bases; bases with no gene match: 18. In DNA form, the CDR3 reads TGCGCCAGCAGTCGTGGGACAGAAGTGCCCGAAGATTATGGCTACACCTTC. Protein: CASSRGTEVPEDYGYTF.

The chain joins TRBV28 to TRBJ1-2; D unclear. Trimming took off 6 bases at V and 0 bases at J, with 11 bases between the two ends. CDR3 length equals 14 residues. Germline loops: CDR1 MDHEN, CDR2 SYDVKM. CDR3 residues: CASSPSRANYGYTF. CDR3 nucleotide sequence: TGTGCCAGCAGCCCTAGTAGAGCTAACTATGGCTACACCTTC.

The J gene is TRBJ2-1, the V gene TRBV9, with 7 bases aligning to TRBD1. The CDR3 is 16 amino acids. In germline, CDR1 is SGDLS, CDR2 YYNGEE. Unmatched junction bases numbered 13, after V lost 0 bases and J lost 10 bases. CDR3 loop: CASSVEGQGDRREQFF. CDR3 coding DNA: TGTGCCAGCAGCGTAGAAGGGCAGGGGGATAGAAGGGAGCAGTTCTTC.

A few counts support this clonotype. The chain links TRBV9 to TRBJ2-1; D remains ambiguous. Germline V CDR1 and CDR2: SGDLS, YYNGEE. V lost 0 bases, J lost 9 bases, and 10 bases lay in between. This CDR3 comprises 13 residues. The CDR3 DNA sequence: TGTGCCAGCAGCGTAGGAACGCAGGCTGAGCAGTTCTTC. It yields the protein CASSVGTQAEQFF.

This clonotype was counted many times. V usage is TRBV27 and J usage is TRBJ2-1, with 7 bases fitting TRBD1. The V segment lost 0 bases and the J segment 6 bases; nucleotides outside the gene matches: 2. CDR3 length: 14 residues. Germline V gene lookup returns CDR1 MNHEY and CDR2 SMNVEV (reference sequence). The CDR3 region has the DNA TGTGCCAGCAGTTTATCGTCAGGGGGCAATGAGCAGTTCTTC. Its protein product is CASSLSSGGNEQFF.

In this sample, this clonotype turned up many times. The chain is built from TRBV5-1 and TRBJ1-1; 9 nucleotides agree with TRBD1. V lost 4 bases to trimming and J lost 6 bases; unmatched junction nucleotides: 10. The germline CDR1 and CDR2 sequences are SGHRS and YFSETQ. The CDR3 spans 15 residues. The CDR3 sequence is CASSVKGQGLAEAFF. The CDR3 nucleotides read TGCGCCAGCAGCGTAAAGGGACAGGGCCTCGCTGAAGCTTTCTTT.